What follows is one T cell receptor (beta chain) and its context. Trimming shortened V by 1 base and J by 4 bases, and 11 bases separated the two germline ends. Germline V gene sequence: CDR1 SGHVS, CDR2 FNYEAQ. The CDR3 consists of 15 residues. The sample comes from a study of cytomegalovirus exposure and HLA in healthy donors. The PCR employed 60 Vbeta primers together with 13 Jbeta primers. The repertoire was sequenced with immunoSEQ multiplex PCR; TCRdb's copy has only in-frame clones and lacks some. The profile shows about 150,000 clones, over 60% of them singletons. The rearrangement uses TRBV7-6 and TRBJ1-3; no clear D gene. The source of this sequence is a man in his forties in good health and CMV-seronegative. The sequencing sample was made of PBMCs. The CDR3 spells CASSLGASRGNTIYF. The CDR3 coding sequence is TGTGCCAGCAGCTTAGGGGCCAGCCGGGGAAACACCATATATTTT.